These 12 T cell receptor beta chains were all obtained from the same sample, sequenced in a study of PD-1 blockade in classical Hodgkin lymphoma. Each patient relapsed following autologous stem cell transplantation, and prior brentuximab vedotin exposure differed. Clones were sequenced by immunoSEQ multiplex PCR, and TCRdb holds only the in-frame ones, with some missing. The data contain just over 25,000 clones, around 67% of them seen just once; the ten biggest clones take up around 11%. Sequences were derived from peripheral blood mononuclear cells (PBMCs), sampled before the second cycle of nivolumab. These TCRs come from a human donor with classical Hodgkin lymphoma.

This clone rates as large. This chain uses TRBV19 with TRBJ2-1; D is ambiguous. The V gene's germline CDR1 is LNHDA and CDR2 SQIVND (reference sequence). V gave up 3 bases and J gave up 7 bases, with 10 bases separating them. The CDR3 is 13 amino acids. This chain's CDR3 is CASSITPTNEQFF. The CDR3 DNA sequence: TGTGCCAGTAGTATCACACCAACTAATGAGCAGTTCTTC.

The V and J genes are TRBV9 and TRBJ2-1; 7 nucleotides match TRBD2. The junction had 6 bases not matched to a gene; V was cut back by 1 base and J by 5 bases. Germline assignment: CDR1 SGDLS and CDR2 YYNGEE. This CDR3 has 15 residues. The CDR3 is CASSVTSETHNEQFF. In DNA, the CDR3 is TGTGCCAGCAGCGTAACTAGCGAGACCCACAATGAGCAGTTCTTC.

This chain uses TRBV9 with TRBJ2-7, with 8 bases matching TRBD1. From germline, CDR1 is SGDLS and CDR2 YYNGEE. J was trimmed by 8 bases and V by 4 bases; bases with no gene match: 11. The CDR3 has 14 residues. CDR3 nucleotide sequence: TGTGCCAGCAGCCGAGACGGGACAGGAATGCAGCAGTACTTC. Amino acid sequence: CASSRDGTGMQQYF. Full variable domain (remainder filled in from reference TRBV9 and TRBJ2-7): DSGVTQTPKHLITATGQRVTLRCSPRSGDLSVYWYQQSLDQGLQFLIQYYNGEERAKGNILERFSAQQFPDLHSELNLSSLELGDSALYFCASSRDGTGMQQYFGPGTRLTVT.

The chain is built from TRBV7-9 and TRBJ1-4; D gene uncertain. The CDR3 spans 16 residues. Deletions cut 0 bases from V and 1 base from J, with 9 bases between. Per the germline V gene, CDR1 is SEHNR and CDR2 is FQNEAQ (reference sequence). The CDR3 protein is CASSLASGLTNEKLFF. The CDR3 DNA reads TGTGCCAGCAGCTTAGCGTCCGGGTTAACTAATGAAAAACTGTTTTTT.

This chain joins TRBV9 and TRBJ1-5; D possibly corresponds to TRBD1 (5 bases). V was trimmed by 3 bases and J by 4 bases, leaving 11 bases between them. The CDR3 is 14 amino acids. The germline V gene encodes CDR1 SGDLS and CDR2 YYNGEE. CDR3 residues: CASSGDGENQPQHF. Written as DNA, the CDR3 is TGTGCCAGCAGCGGGGACGGGGAAAATCAGCCCCAGCATTTT.

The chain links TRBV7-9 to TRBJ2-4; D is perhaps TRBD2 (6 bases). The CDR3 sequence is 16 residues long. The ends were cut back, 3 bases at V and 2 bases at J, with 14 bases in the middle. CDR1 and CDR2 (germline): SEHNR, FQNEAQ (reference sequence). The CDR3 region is CASSLEGSLTKNIQYF. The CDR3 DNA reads TGTGCCAGCAGCTTGGAGGGATCCCTAACCAAAAACATTCAGTACTTC. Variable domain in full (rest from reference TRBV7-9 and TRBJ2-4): DTGVSQNPRHKITKRGQNVTFRCDPISEHNRLYWYRQTLGQGPEFLTYFQNEAQLEKSRLLSDRFSAERPKGSFSTLEIQRTEQGDSAMYLCASSLEGSLTKNIQYFGAGTRLSVL.

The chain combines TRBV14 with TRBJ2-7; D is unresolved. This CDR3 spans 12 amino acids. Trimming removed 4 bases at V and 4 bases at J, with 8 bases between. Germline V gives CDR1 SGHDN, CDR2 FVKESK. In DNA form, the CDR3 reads TGTGCCAGCAGCCGTCGGTGGTACGAGCAGTACTTC. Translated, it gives CASSRRWYEQYF.

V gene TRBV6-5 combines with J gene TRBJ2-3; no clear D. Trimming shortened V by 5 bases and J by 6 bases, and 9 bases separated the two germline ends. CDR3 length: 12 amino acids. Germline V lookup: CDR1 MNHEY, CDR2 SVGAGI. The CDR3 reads CASSGYGDTQYF. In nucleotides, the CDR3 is TGTGCCAGCAGTGGATATGGGGATACGCAGTATTTT.

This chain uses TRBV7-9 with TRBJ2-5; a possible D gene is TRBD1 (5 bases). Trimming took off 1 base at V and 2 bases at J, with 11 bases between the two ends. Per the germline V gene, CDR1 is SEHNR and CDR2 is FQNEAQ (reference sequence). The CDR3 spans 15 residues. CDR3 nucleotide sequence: TGTGCCAGCAGCTTAGAAAGGGGCTTTCAAGAGACCCAGTACTTC. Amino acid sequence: CASSLERGFQETQYF.

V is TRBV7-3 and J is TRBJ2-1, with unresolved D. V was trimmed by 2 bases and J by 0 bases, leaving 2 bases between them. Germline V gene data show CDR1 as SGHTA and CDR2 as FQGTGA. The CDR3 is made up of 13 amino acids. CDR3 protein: CASSLYSYNEQFF. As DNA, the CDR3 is TGTGCCAGCAGCTTATACTCCTACAATGAGCAGTTCTTC.

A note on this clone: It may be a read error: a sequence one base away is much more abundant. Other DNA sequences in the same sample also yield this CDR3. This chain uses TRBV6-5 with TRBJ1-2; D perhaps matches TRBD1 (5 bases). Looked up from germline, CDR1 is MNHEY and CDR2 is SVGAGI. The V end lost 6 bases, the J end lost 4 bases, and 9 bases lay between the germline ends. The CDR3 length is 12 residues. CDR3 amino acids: CASRGRGYGYTF. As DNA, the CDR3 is TGTGCCAGCAGGGGGCGCGGCTATGGCTACACCTTC.

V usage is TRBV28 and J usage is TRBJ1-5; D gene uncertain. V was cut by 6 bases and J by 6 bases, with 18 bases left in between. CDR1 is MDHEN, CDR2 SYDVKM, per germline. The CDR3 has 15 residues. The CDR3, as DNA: TGTGCCAGCAGCCGTCCGTCGGGAACGGGTCAGCCCCAGCATTTT. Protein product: CASSRPSGTGQPQHF.